Following are 31 T cell receptor beta chains from one sample sequenced in a study of T cells in Graves' hyperthyroidism and ophthalmopathy. Authors of the study amplified TCR beta CDR3 regions from RNA transcripts. HTBI primers were the set used in a first-round RT-PCR of the TCR CDR3. A single record per CDR3 protein comes from TCRdb applying MiXCR to the multiplex PCR reads. The repertoire holds 610,000 or so distinct CDR3 sequences, with about 45% as singletons. Material: peripheral blood or thyroid tissue (not recorded which). The receptors here all came from a woman between 18 and 29 years old with Graves' hyperthyroidism.

This chain links TRBV6-5 with TRBJ2-7, with TRBD2 identical over 8 bases. Per germline, CDR1 MNHEY and CDR2 SVGAGI. J was trimmed by 2 bases and V by 0 bases; bases with no gene match: 0. The CDR3 covers 14 residues. CDR3 sequence (DNA): TGTGCCAGCAGTTACTCCGGGAGGGCCTACGAGCAGTACTTC. This encodes CASSYSGRAYEQYF.

This clonotype was counted ten times or more. This sequence joins TRBV12-3 or TRBV12-4 and TRBJ1-1, with a possible D match to TRBD1 (5 bases). The CDR3 loop spans 14 amino acids. V was pared by 7 bases and J by 0 bases, with 12 bases between. The CDR3, as DNA: TGTGCCAGCACCCTAGGACATATGAACACTGAAGCTTTCTTT. It codes for CASTLGHMNTEAFF.

This clonotype has a count of ten or more. The genes are TRBV7-2 and TRBJ1-5; 11 bases are shared with TRBD1. The V segment lost 3 bases and the J segment 0 bases; nucleotides outside the gene matches: 4. The CDR3 contains 17 residues. The germline V gene encodes CDR1 SGHTA and CDR2 FQGNSA. The CDR3 bases are TGTGCCAGCAGCTTCGGGACAGGGGGATATAGCAATCAGCCCCAGCATTTT. This encodes CASSFGTGGYSNQPQHF.

This clonotype was recorded many times. The chain links TRBV13 to TRBJ2-5; TRBD1 might be the D (6 bases). CDR1 is PRHDT, CDR2 FYEKMQ, per germline (reference sequence). CDR3 size: 14 residues. Trimming stripped 4 bases from V and 12 bases from J, with 21 bases between. The DNA for the CDR3 is TGTGCCAGCAGCTCCCGGGACACCCAATTGGGAAAGTACTTC. Its protein is CASSSRDTQLGKYF.

This clonotype has a count of ten or more. This chain links TRBV12-3 or TRBV12-4 with TRBJ2-5; D perhaps matches TRBD2 (5 bases). The CDR3 is 14 residues long. Between the trimmed V and J ends, which lost 4 bases and 6 bases, there was a span of 15 bases. This CDR3 is CASSSGRGMKTQYF. CDR3 nucleotide sequence: TGTGCCAGCAGTTCCGGACGGGGAATGAAGACCCAGTACTTC.

This clonotype was observed a single time. The chain is built from TRBV24-1 and TRBJ1-3; TRBD1 aligns across 7 bases. V lost 5 bases to trimming and J lost 8 bases; unmatched junction nucleotides: 17. CDR1 KGHDR and CDR2 SFDVKD come from the germline V gene. The CDR3 spans 17 residues. The CDR3 coding sequence is TGTGCCACCAGTGGGCCGGAGACAGGGAGCGGTAGGGACACCATATATTTT. Translating gives CATSGPETGSGRDTIYF.

There are many counts of this clonotype. The genes are TRBV20-1 and TRBJ1-6, with D maybe TRBD1 (6 bases). Per the germline V gene, CDR1 is DFQATT and CDR2 is SNEGSKA (reference sequence). There are 14 residues in the CDR3. Between the trimmed V and J ends, which lost 3 bases and 8 bases, there was a span of 14 bases. CDR3 in DNA: TGCAGTGCTAGCCCAGGGGCGAGGGATTCACCCCTCCACTTT. This gives the protein CSASPGARDSPLHF.

This clonotype was found a few times. The final CDR3 position lacks the conserved phenylalanine or tryptophan, pointing to a likely read error. The DNA is left out, because the CDR3 cannot be placed on it with certainty; the CDR3 is given as TCRdb lists it. The chain is built from TRBV7-8 and TRBJ2-7; the tabulated D call, TRBD2, remains unverified against the DNA. The CDR3 has 8 amino acids, counting both end residues. The V gene's germline CDR1 is SGHVS and CDR2 FQNEAQ. The CDR3 protein is CASSRAAG.

The rearrangement uses TRBV11-2 and TRBJ2-5, with TRBD2 matching over 8 bases. The germline V gene has CDR1 SGHAT and CDR2 FQNNGV. V gave up 3 bases and J gave up 6 bases; unmatched junction bases: 15. The CDR3 consists of 17 residues. CDR3 in amino acids: CASSFNHGAGDVKTQYF. DNA for the CDR3: TGTGCCAGCAGCTTTAACCATGGAGCGGGAGATGTAAAGACCCAGTACTTC.

The sample holds many counts of this clonotype. CDR3 sequence reads: CASRSAGGYGYTF. CDR3 bases: TGTGCCAGCAGATCAGCAGGGGGATATGGCTACACCTTC. This sequence joins TRBV6-1 and TRBJ1-2, with 7 positions matching TRBD1. The CDR3 runs 13 residues. The trim removed 6 bases at V and 5 bases at J, leaving 6 bases unmatched. The germline CDR1 and CDR2 sequences are MNHNS and SASEGT.

The rearrangement joins TRBV12-3 or TRBV12-4 to TRBJ2-5, with 8 bases identical to TRBD1. After removal of 4 bases from V and 5 bases from J, the junction contained 12 bases not matched to a gene. This CDR3 spans 16 amino acids. The CDR3 region is CASSSITRGRDETQYF. DNA for the CDR3: TGTGCCAGCAGTTCGATCACCAGGGGGCGCGATGAGACCCAGTACTTC.

For this clonotype: A read error may account for a junction end that differs from germline. The V call is TRBV12-3 or TRBV12-4, the J call TRBJ1-5; perhaps TRBD1 as D (5 bases). This CDR3 spans 16 amino acids. DNA of the CDR3: TGTGCCATCAGTGAGACGCAGGGTAGGGGCAATCAGCCCCAGCATTTT. It codes for CAISETQGRGNQPQHF.

Comments on this clonotype: A read error may explain this, as a much larger clone is one base away. The chain is built from TRBV4-1 and TRBJ1-2; 10 positions match TRBD1. V lost 4 bases to trimming and J lost 7 bases; unmatched junction nucleotides: 9. CDR3 size: 15 residues. Germline CDR1 is MGHRA and CDR2 is YSYEKL. The DNA of the CDR3 is TGCGCCAGCAGCCCCGGGACAGGGGCGACCTGTGGCTACACCTTC. This translates into CASSPGTGATCGYTF.

This chain links TRBV13 with TRBJ2-3; D could derive from TRBD1 or TRBD2 (5 bases each). The CDR3 sequence is 15 residues long. The germline V gene encodes CDR1 PRHDT and CDR2 FYEKMQ (reference sequence). The V gene lost 3 bases and the J gene lost 0 bases, with 10 bases spanning the gap. CDR3 bases: TGTGCCAGCAGCTTTCGGGACCAAAGCACAGATACGCAGTATTTT. Its protein product is CASSFRDQSTDTQYF. Looking up the rest from reference TRBV13 and TRBJ2-3 gives the full variable domain: AAGVIQSPRHLIKEKRETATLKCYPIPRHDTVYWYQQGPGQDPQFLISFYEKMQSDKGSIPDRFSAQQFSDYHSELNMSSLELGDSALYFCASSFRDQSTDTQYFGPGTRLTVL.

V is TRBV9 and J is TRBJ1-2; 11 nucleotides agree with TRBD1. V trimming: 4 bases; J trimming: 4 bases; junction bases outside the gene matches: 12. Germline loops: CDR1 SGDLS, CDR2 YYNGEE. The CDR3 contains 17 residues. The CDR3 sequence is CASSPTSGTGGSYGYTF. CDR3 DNA sequence: TGTGCCAGCAGCCCAACCTCCGGGACAGGGGGAAGCTATGGCTACACCTTC. The complete variable domain, with remaining parts taken from reference TRBV9 and TRBJ1-2, reads DSGVTQTPKHLITATGQRVTLRCSPRSGDLSVYWYQQSLDQGLQFLIQYYNGEERAKGNILERFSAQQFPDLHSELNLSSLELGDSALYFCASSPTSGTGGSYGYTFGSGTRLTVV.

The sample holds many counts of this clonotype. The V and J genes are TRBV25-1 and TRBJ2-7; 11 nucleotides match TRBD2. Per the germline V gene, CDR1 is MGHDK and CDR2 is SYGVNS. The CDR3 consists of 15 residues. With V trimmed by 3 bases and J by 3 bases, 4 bases remained unmatched. The CDR3 sequence is CASSDTSGSLYEQYF. Written as DNA, the CDR3 is TGTGCCAGCAGTGACACTAGCGGGAGTCTCTACGAGCAGTACTTC.

This clonotype was seen repeatedly, ten times or more. V is TRBV19 and J is TRBJ1-1, with 9 bases aligning to TRBD1. Germline CDR1 is LNHDA and CDR2 is SQIVND (reference sequence). J gave up 3 bases and V 5 bases, and 7 bases lay outside the gene matches. The CDR3 loop spans 15 amino acids. CDR3 loop: CASSDIRTGDTEAFF. The CDR3 DNA is TGTGCCAGTAGTGACATCCGGACAGGGGACACTGAAGCTTTCTTT.

This clonotype was detected many times. The chain links TRBV10-2 to TRBJ2-7, with D unresolved. CDR3 size: 14 residues. Per the germline V gene, CDR1 is WSHSY and CDR2 is SAAADI. Trimming removed 3 bases at V and 3 bases at J, with 12 bases between. CDR3 in DNA: TGCGCCAGCAGTGACTACGGACGAAACTACGAGCAGTACTTC. Amino acid sequence: CASSDYGRNYEQYF.

This clonotype came up many times. The chain carries TRBV6-6 and TRBJ2-7; 10 nucleotides agree with TRBD2. Trimming cost V 6 bases and J 3 bases; bases outside gene matches: 5. This CDR3 has 14 amino acids. Germline CDR1 and CDR2: MNHNY and SVGAGI (reference sequence). Written as DNA, the CDR3 is TGTGCCAGCAGCCGGACTAGCGGATACTACGAGCAGTACTTC. Translation: CASSRTSGYYEQYF.

This clonotype came up many times. The V call is TRBV4-2, the J call TRBJ2-5, with 7 bases aligning to TRBD1. The CDR3 has 15 amino acids. The junction had 4 bases not matched to a gene; V was cut back by 0 bases and J by 3 bases. Germline V gene data show CDR1 as LGHNA and CDR2 as YNFKEQ. The CDR3 nucleotides read TGTGCCAGCAGCCAAGACTTCAGGGGGAAAGAGACCCAGTACTTC. It is translated as CASSQDFRGKETQYF.

This clonotype turned up a few times. The V and J genes are TRBV4-1 and TRBJ1-5; D perhaps matches TRBD1 (5 bases). Germline CDR1 is MGHRA and CDR2 is YSYEKL. The ends were cut back, 4 bases at V and 0 bases at J, with 13 bases in the middle. CDR3 length: 16 residues. Here the CDR3 reads CASSPLRGSSNQPQHF. The CDR3 nucleotides read TGCGCCAGCAGCCCCCTAAGGGGAAGTAGCAATCAGCCCCAGCATTTT.

The chain carries TRBV24-1 and TRBJ2-5; 11 bases agree with TRBD1. With 4 bases clipped from V and 3 bases from J, the junction kept 3 bases outside the gene matches. This CDR3 is built from 15 residues. Per germline, CDR1 KGHDR and CDR2 SFDVKD. The CDR3 DNA reads as TGTGCCACCAGTGACCGGACAGGGGGCGAAGAGACCCAGTACTTC. Translating it yields CATSDRTGGEETQYF.

The CDR3 DNA sequence: TGTGCCAGCAGCCCTGACACCGGGAGGGCCGAAGAGACCCAGTACTTC. Translation gives CASSPDTGRAEETQYF. This chain uses TRBV11-2 with TRBJ2-5, with TRBD2 matching 8 bases. The CDR3 has 16 residues. Germline V CDR1 and CDR2: SGHAT, FQNNGV. J was trimmed by 3 bases and V by 5 bases; bases with no gene match: 11.

This clonotype showed up just a few times. Likely a read error: the CDR3 ends without its conserved phenylalanine or tryptophan. Because the CDR3's place on the DNA is in doubt, the DNA is left out and the CDR3 is given as listed by TCRdb. This CDR3 is CSVDTMGRHIY. The chain employs TRBV29-1 and TRBJ1-1. Per the germline V gene, CDR1 is SQVTM and CDR2 is ANQGSEA. From its first to its last residue, the CDR3 has 11 amino acids.

This clonotype was found once. The rearrangement uses TRBV12-3 or TRBV12-4 and TRBJ1-5, with 9 bases matching TRBD1. V was pared by 8 bases and J by 1 base, with 3 bases of the junction left unmatched. The CDR3 length is 14 residues. The DNA for the CDR3 is TGTGCCAGCGCCGGACAGGGGAGCAATCAGCCCCAGCATTTT. It yields the protein CASAGQGSNQPQHF.

This clonotype was recorded at least ten times. The V and J genes are TRBV7-2 and TRBJ2-5, with D maybe TRBD1 (6 bases). The germline V and J ends were trimmed by 5 bases and 4 bases, with 20 bases remaining between them. The CDR3 sequence is 16 residues long. Germline values: CDR1 SGHTA, CDR2 FQGNSA. CDR3 DNA: TGTGCCAGCAGCGGAAAGGGGACACCCGACCCAGAGACCCAGTACTTC. Protein sequence: CASSGKGTPDPETQYF.

Here the CDR3 DNA reads TGTGCCAGCAGCCCTACAGGGGCATTGGGTGAAAAACTGTTTTTT. This gives the protein CASSPTGALGEKLFF. The chain has TRBV7-2 and TRBJ1-4, with 7 bases fitting TRBD1. This CDR3 contains 15 residues. V lost 5 bases, J lost 7 bases, and 10 bases stayed unmatched. Germline V gene sequence: CDR1 SGHTA, CDR2 FQGNSA.

At least ten counts were recorded for this clonotype. The CDR3 region has the DNA TGTGCCAGCAGCTTAGGTCACCCGGGTCTAGCGGAAGAGACCCAGTACTTC. Translated: CASSLGHPGLAEETQYF. V and J are TRBV7-9 and TRBJ2-5, with 7 positions matching TRBD2. The CDR3 spans 17 residues. CDR1 and CDR2 from the germline V gene are SEHNR and FQNEAQ (reference sequence). With 1 base clipped from V and 3 bases from J, the junction kept 11 bases outside the gene matches.

In this sample, this clonotype turned up many times. The rearrangement links TRBV27 to TRBJ1-2; no clear D. Germline V gives CDR1 MNHEY, CDR2 SMNVEV (reference sequence). The V end lost 0 bases, the J end lost 4 bases, and 12 bases lay between the germline ends. The CDR3 length is 15 residues. DNA for the CDR3: TGTGCCAGCAGTTTATCAAGGGCTGCGGGCTATGGCTACACCTTC. Amino acids: CASSLSRAAGYGYTF.

There are a few counts of this clonotype. V usage is TRBV18 and J usage is TRBJ1-1; D uncertain. V shed 3 bases and J shed 11 bases, with 16 bases lying between them. Germline CDR1 and CDR2: KGHSH and LQKENI. The CDR3 is 13 amino acids. Here the CDR3 reads CASSPQNVGGAFF. The CDR3 DNA sequence: TGTGCCAGCTCACCCCAAAATGTCGGTGGGGCTTTCTTT.

This clonotype has more than one count but fewer than ten. The rearrangement links TRBV29-1 to TRBJ2-1, with 11 bases matching TRBD1. The junction had 7 bases not matched to a gene; V was cut back by 8 bases and J by 4 bases. Germline V gives CDR1 SQVTM, CDR2 ANQGSEA. CDR3 length: 14 amino acids. The CDR3 DNA follows: TGCAGCTTTAGGACAGGGGGCTTGTACAATGAGCAGTTCTTC. Its translation is CSFRTGGLYNEQFF.